This entry concerns a single TCR beta chain. The antigen is not known. This entry belongs to a study of T cell responses to AZD1222 COVID-19 vaccine. Turning to the study itself: Second doses that came at about 4 or about 12 weeks were put together.

General study findings and limits: Close to half of all spike-specific TCRs reportedly target regions of the variants that are unmutated. Across spike, vaccine-associated CD4 TCRs were found, dominant at 160-218 and 743-854. Clonal diversity was possibly underestimated; the donors were predominantly white British and more often female.

Sequencing was performed with immunoSEQ multiplex PCR; in TCRdb, only in-frame clones are kept and a portion is missing. The sample shows 180,000 or so clones, more than 80% of them seen only once. This CDR3 comprises 16 residues. Germline CDR1 is LNHDA and CDR2 is SQIVND (reference sequence). Trimming cost V 5 bases and J 0 bases; bases outside gene matches: 6. The sequence derives from an adult in good health. The material was peripheral blood, obtained on day 0 of AZD1222 vaccination. V is TRBV19 and J is TRBJ1-1; 10 nucleotides align to TRBD1. CDR3 sequence: CASSRDRGKVNTEAFF. The CDR3 nucleotides are TGTGCCAGTAGTCGGGACAGGGGCAAGGTGAACACTGAAGCTTTCTTT.